The sequence of this TCR beta chain was determined in a study of blood T cells in healthy people across ages. From germline, CDR1 is SGHRS and CDR2 YFSETQ. V was pared by 5 bases and J by 5 bases, with 4 bases of the junction left unmatched. The length of the CDR3 is 13 residues. Together with a sample-barcoded 5' primer, a J-beta primer mix was included in a second PCR lasting about 7 to 11 cycles. TCRdb independently ran MiXCR on the 5' RACE reads; one entry per CDR3 protein. Of hundreds of thousands of distinct CDR3 sequences in the sample, approximately 50% are singletons; the top ten hold under 35%.

The sample consisted of blood. This TCR was recovered from a woman aged 60-70 years in good health. This chain uses TRBV5-1 with TRBJ2-1, with 7 bases fitting TRBD1. CDR3 protein: CASSVTGDNEQFF. The CDR3 nucleotides read TGCGCCAGCAGTGTAACAGGGGACAATGAGCAGTTCTTC.